Shown below are 25 T cell receptor beta chains from a single sample sequenced in a study of regulatory T cells in long-lasting Graves disease. Arm-PCR with iRepertoire HTBI primers amplified the CDR3 regions for these TCR beta libraries. A single record per CDR3 protein comes from TCRdb applying MiXCR to the multiplex PCR reads. The sample gives about 500,000 distinct CDR3 sequences, 15% to 20% of which show up once; 9.5% to 15% is in the top ten. The time point is: newly diagnosed GD, antithyroid drugs for less than 3 months. Following extraction of RNA from PBMCs, that RNA was used to make the TCR library. This same sample was also taken into another study, of T cells in Graves' hyperthyroidism and ophthalmopathy.

This material consisted of peripheral blood mononuclear cells (PBMCs), taken at new diagnosis, from a patient treated with antithyroid drugs. All receptors come from a man between 40 and 49 years old with Graves disease.

Many counts were recorded for this clonotype. This chain links TRBV6-1 with TRBJ2-7; D unresolved. CDR3 length equals 14 residues. Trimming pared 4 bases from V and 2 bases from J, leaving 12 bases between. Germline V gene sequence: CDR1 MNHNS, CDR2 SASEGT. CDR3 sequence: CASSVADNTYEQYF. The CDR3 bases are TGTGCCAGCAGTGTGGCAGATAATACCTACGAGCAGTACTTC.

This clonotype was counted at least ten times. The rearrangement links TRBV18 to TRBJ2-1; 10 positions match TRBD1. Germline CDR1 and CDR2: KGHSH and LQKENI. V shed 3 bases, J shed 6 bases, and the junction held 2 bases outside the gene matches. This CDR3 has 14 amino acids. DNA for the CDR3: TGTGCCAGCTCACCGGGACAGGGGATCAATGAGCAGTTCTTC. Encoded protein: CASSPGQGINEQFF.

To note about this clonotype: A read error may explain this, as a much larger clone is one base away. This chain uses TRBV19 with TRBJ2-1; perhaps TRBD2 as D (6 bases). The CDR3 has 15 residues. Germline V CDR1 and CDR2: LNHDA, SQIVND (reference sequence). The V end lost 3 bases, the J end lost 6 bases, and 15 bases lay between the germline ends. CDR3 residues: CASSIGGRPCNEQFF. DNA for the CDR3: TGTGCCAGTAGTATTGGAGGGAGACCGTGCAATGAGCAGTTCTTC.

In this sample, this clonotype turned up many times. The rearrangement uses TRBV3-1 and TRBJ2-4; 10 bases agree with TRBD1. The V gene end was trimmed by 1 base and the J gene end by 8 bases; junction bases not matched to a gene: 2. CDR1 and CDR2 (germline): LGHDT, YNNKEL (reference sequence). This CDR3 contains 14 residues. The CDR3 DNA sequence: TGTGCCAGCAGCCAAGGGGACAGGGGTTACATTCAGTACTTC. Protein product: CASSQGDRGYIQYF.

In this sample, this clonotype turned up many times. The chain uses TRBV6-5 and TRBJ2-7, with unresolved D. The CDR3 has 15 amino acids. Germline CDR1 MNHEY, CDR2 SVGAGI. The ends were cut back, 0 bases at V and 2 bases at J, with 11 bases in the middle. CDR3 loop: CASSYSRRWPYEQYF. CDR3 bases: TGTGCCAGCAGTTACTCCAGGCGCTGGCCCTACGAGCAGTACTTC.

This clonotype was seen repeatedly, ten times or more. The chain combines TRBV2 with TRBJ1-1; D gene unclear. V lost 5 bases and J lost 4, with 11 bases in between. Germline V gene sequence: CDR1 SNHLY, CDR2 FYNNEI. The CDR3 totals 13 residues. This chain's CDR3 is CASSPQSITEAFF. In nucleotides, the CDR3 is TGTGCCAGCAGTCCCCAAAGTATCACTGAAGCTTTCTTT.

There are many counts of this clonotype. The chain joins TRBV28 to TRBJ2-1, with 8 bases aligning to TRBD1. Germline CDR1 and CDR2: MDHEN and SYDVKM. CDR3 length: 14 amino acids. The trim removed 8 bases at V and 9 bases at J, leaving 12 bases unmatched. CDR3: CASRPGQATGEQFF. As DNA, the CDR3 is TGTGCCAGCCGACCGGGACAGGCGACGGGTGAGCAGTTCTTC.

This clonotype has only a few counts. The chain carries TRBV5-6 and TRBJ1-1; a weak D match, TRBD1 (6 bases). Per the germline V gene, CDR1 is SGHDT and CDR2 is YYEEEE. Deletions cut 1 base from V and 4 bases from J, with 11 bases between. The CDR3 is 14 residues long. The CDR3 is CASSLTGPGTEAFF. In DNA, the CDR3 is TGTGCCAGCAGCTTGACAGGGCCCGGCACTGAAGCTTTCTTT.

This clonotype has only a few counts. The chain links TRBV29-1 to TRBJ1-3, with D possibly being TRBD1 (6 bases). The length of the CDR3 is 17 residues. Germline V gene lookup returns CDR1 SQVTM and CDR2 ANQGSEA. Trimming pared 4 bases from V and 0 bases from J, leaving 19 bases between. CDR3 amino acids: CSVAGSRDTLSGNTIYF. The CDR3 DNA reads TGCAGCGTTGCAGGAAGCCGGGACACACTCTCTGGAAACACCATATATTTT.

J is TRBJ2-5 and V is TRBV5-5; 7 bases line up with TRBD1. The CDR3 has 16 amino acids. The germline V gene has CDR1 SGHKS and CDR2 YYEKEE (reference sequence). With V trimmed by 4 bases and J by 1 base, 10 bases remained unmatched. The CDR3 DNA is TGTGCCAGCAGCATGCCTCGGACAGGAAGCCAAGAGACCCAGTACTTC. Its translation is CASSMPRTGSQETQYF.

This clonotype was seen many times. For the CDR3, the DNA is TGTGCCAGCGGCCGGAGGGACAGCTTATATGGCTACACCTTC. Its protein is CASGRRDSLYGYTF. The chain carries TRBV28 and TRBJ1-2; 7 nucleotides match TRBD1. V gave up 8 bases and J gave up 5 bases; unmatched junction bases: 11. The CDR3 consists of 14 residues. The V gene's germline CDR1 is MDHEN and CDR2 SYDVKM.

This clonotype occurred many times. This rearrangement joins TRBV29-1 to TRBJ2-7; weak D call: TRBD1 (6 bases). Trimming took 8 bases from V and 2 from J, leaving 10 bases between them. Germline V gene lookup returns CDR1 SQVTM and CDR2 ANQGSEA. The CDR3 has 11 amino acids. The CDR3, as DNA: TGCAGCACAAAGGGGGCCTACGAGCAGTACTTC. Its protein product is CSTKGAYEQYF.

V and J are TRBV4-1 and TRBJ1-2, with 8 bases identical to TRBD1. The V segment lost 0 bases and the J segment 3 bases; nucleotides outside the gene matches: 3. The CDR3 runs to 15 residues. In germline, CDR1 is MGHRA, CDR2 YSYEKL. CDR3 amino acids: CASSQEAGGYYGYTF. In DNA form, the CDR3 reads TGCGCCAGCAGCCAAGAGGCAGGGGGCTACTATGGCTACACCTTC.

This clonotype was recorded many times. This chain connects TRBV5-1 to TRBJ2-3; D call uncertain. There are 14 residues in the CDR3. In germline, CDR1 is SGHRS, CDR2 YFSETQ. Trimming stripped 4 bases from V and 2 bases from J, with 11 bases between. For the CDR3, the DNA is TGCGCCAGCAGCCCCGAACGGGCCACAGATACGCAGTATTTT. As protein: CASSPERATDTQYF. Complete variable domain (other parts from reference TRBV5-1 and TRBJ2-3): KAGVTQTPRYLIKTRGQQVTLSCSPISGHRSVSWYQQTPGQGLQFLFEYFSETQRNKGNFPGRFSGRQFSNSRSEMNVSTLELGDSALYLCASSPERATDTQYFGPGTRLTVL.

In its sample, this clonotype was seen many times. The chain employs TRBV6-2 or TRBV6-3 and TRBJ2-5; 10 bases fit TRBD1. Germline V lookup: CDR1 MNHEY, CDR2 SVGEGT. V was clipped by 0 bases and J by 5 bases; unmatched bases: 9. CDR3 length equals 17 residues. CDR3 amino acids: CASSYSLETGGSETQYF. The CDR3 DNA reads TGTGCCAGCAGTTACTCCCTAGAGACAGGGGGCAGCGAGACCCAGTACTTC.

Only a few counts were recorded for this clonotype. V is TRBV7-9 and J is TRBJ2-1; 14 bases fit TRBD2. Trimming at V came to 3 bases and at J to 8 bases, leaving 6 bases not matched to a gene. This CDR3 is built from 16 residues. Germline loops: CDR1 SEHNR, CDR2 FQNEAQ (reference sequence). CDR3 loop: CASSLTGTSGSYEQFF. DNA of the CDR3: TGTGCCAGCAGCTTGACCGGGACTAGCGGGAGCTATGAGCAGTTCTTC.

This clonotype was seen ten or more times. The V call is TRBV30, the J call TRBJ1-1, with 11 bases that match TRBD1. V was pared by 4 bases and J by 6 bases, with 7 bases of the junction left unmatched. The CDR3 totals 14 residues. Germline loops: CDR1 GTSNPN, CDR2 SVGIG (reference sequence). The CDR3 spells CAWNLLDRGPEAFF. In DNA form, the CDR3 reads TGTGCCTGGAACCTTCTGGACAGGGGGCCTGAAGCTTTCTTT.

This clonotype appeared many times. The chain couples TRBV7-8 to TRBJ2-3, with D possibly called TRBD1 or TRBD2 (5 bases each). With 3 bases removed from V and 0 bases from J, the gap between germline ends came to 16 bases. Germline CDR1 SGHVS, CDR2 FQNEAQ. CDR3 size: 17 residues. CDR3 sequence (DNA): TGTGCCAGCAGCTTCCCCCGGGACGGCTCTAGCACAGATACGCAGTATTTT. Translation gives CASSFPRDGSSTDTQYF.

To note about this clonotype: The CDR3 does not end in the conserved phenylalanine or tryptophan, so this is likely a read error. The limits of the CDR3 on the DNA are not certain, so only TCRdb's listed CDR3 is given. The V gene is TRBV29-1, the J gene TRBJ1-2; the table's D call of TRBD1 was not tested on the DNA. CDR1 is SQVTM and CDR2 is ANQGSEA in the germline V gene. The CDR3 extends over 8 residues, inclusive of both ends. CDR3 in amino acids: CSGGRTTS.

The chain's CDR3 is CASSVGSGGSIQYF. The CDR3 coding sequence is TGTGCCAGTAGCGTGGGGTCAGGCGGGAGCATTCAGTACTTC. V gene TRBV19 combines with J gene TRBJ2-4; 7 bases fit TRBD2. Germline CDR1 reads LNHDA; CDR2 reads SQIVND (reference sequence). V lost 6 bases and J lost 9; bases outside the gene matches: 11. CDR3 length equals 14 residues.

This clonotype was seen at least ten times. The chain has TRBV7-8 and TRBJ2-1; D not certain. The V and J ends lost 5 bases and 3 bases respectively, with 20 bases between them. The CDR3 runs 17 residues. Germline V gene sequence: CDR1 SGHVS, CDR2 FQNEAQ. The CDR3 spells CASSVPPSAAVYNEQFF. The CDR3 nucleotides are TGTGCCAGCAGCGTTCCCCCCTCCGCCGCCGTCTACAATGAGCAGTTCTTC.

This clonotype was picked up many times. The genes are TRBV11-3 and TRBJ2-1; 10 bases align to TRBD2. Looked up from germline, CDR1 is SGHNT and CDR2 is YENEEA. The CDR3 length is 16 residues. J lost 8 bases, V lost 5 bases, and 12 bases had no gene match. The CDR3, as DNA: TGTGCCAGCAGCCCCGGGACTAGCGTTCTGACCGATGAGCAGTTCTTC. Protein sequence: CASSPGTSVLTDEQFF.

The table lists this clonotype with many counts. CDR3: CASSLPSGAVREQFF. The CDR3 nucleotides are TGTGCCAGCAGTTTGCCTAGCGGGGCTGTTCGGGAGCAGTTCTTC. The chain is built from TRBV28 and TRBJ2-1, with 9 positions matching TRBD2. With V trimmed by 3 bases and J by 10 bases, 10 bases remained unmatched. The germline CDR1 and CDR2 sequences are MDHEN and SYDVKM. This CDR3 is built from 15 residues.

This clonotype has a count of ten or more. V and J are TRBV5-1 and TRBJ2-5, with 7 bases aligning to TRBD1. Germline V gene data show CDR1 as SGHRS and CDR2 as YFSETQ. V shed 0 bases and J 0 bases; nucleotides not matched to a gene: 2. The CDR3 is 15 residues long. CDR3 sequence reads: CASSLGRGYQETQYF. The DNA for the CDR3 is TGCGCCAGCAGCTTGGGCAGGGGGTACCAAGAGACCCAGTACTTC.

V gene TRBV10-3 combines with J gene TRBJ2-1; either TRBD1 or TRBD2 may supply D (5 bases each). This CDR3 comprises 15 residues. Germline CDR1 ENHRY, CDR2 SYGVKD. Trimming pared 7 bases from V and 8 bases from J, leaving 21 bases between. DNA of the CDR3: TGTGCCATCAATTCCGGGACGACCGGCTGGGATGAGCAGTTCTTC. Amino acids: CAINSGTTGWDEQFF.